The T cell receptor (beta chain) under discussion was sequenced for a study of radiotherapy plus CTLA-4 blockade in lung cancer. Germline CDR1 and CDR2: SQVTM and ANQGSEA. There are 13 residues in the CDR3. V lost 6 bases and J lost 1, with 9 bases in between. The data were produced by immunoSEQ multiplex PCR, yet TCRdb's version contains in-frame clones alone and is incomplete. The table includes roughly 90,000 clones, around 88% detected once. The gene calls are TRBV29-1 and TRBJ2-2; D is unresolved. This TCR was sampled from a human donor with non-small cell lung cancer that progressed on radiotherapy plus ipilimumab. Here the sequenced sample was peripheral blood, taken from a patient treated with radiotherapy plus ipilimumab. The CDR3 is CSVPAGNTGELFF. As DNA, the CDR3 is TGCAGCGTCCCTGCTGGGAACACCGGGGAGCTGTTTTTT.